These 26 T cell receptor beta chains originate from one sample sequenced in a study of CD8 T cells in Susac syndrome. An input of about 0.5 to 1 ug of RNA was subjected to reverse transcription using random hexamers. TCRdb passed the immunoSEQ multiplex PCR reads through MiXCR, listing each CDR3 protein once. The sample consists of 150,000 to 200,000 distinct CDR3 sequences, around 95% of them appearing once. Source material: CD8+ T cells from PBMCs. The receptors were sampled from a human donor with Susac syndrome.

This chain uses TRBV6-5 with TRBJ1-2; perhaps TRBD1 as D (6 bases). Germline V gene data show CDR1 as MNHEY and CDR2 as SVGAGI. V was shortened by 0 bases and J by 6 bases, with 17 bases between the two germline ends. There are 16 residues in the CDR3. In nucleotides, the CDR3 is TGTGCCAGCAGTTACTCTACCCATTACAGGGAGGATGGCTACACCTTC. Amino acid sequence: CASSYSTHYREDGYTF.

The chain employs TRBV7-8 and TRBJ1-6; TRBD1 is a possible D gene (6 bases). The CDR3 sequence is 14 residues long. Germline V gives CDR1 SGHVS, CDR2 FQNEAQ. V was cut by 5 bases and J by 3 bases, with 8 bases left in between. In DNA form, the CDR3 reads TGTGCCAGCAGCAGACAGGACTATAATTCACCCCTCCACTTT. It encodes CASSRQDYNSPLHF.

This sequence joins TRBV15 and TRBJ1-5, with 7 bases that match TRBD1. CDR1 and CDR2 from the germline V gene are LNHNV and YYDKDF (reference sequence). This CDR3 comprises 16 residues. V shed 3 bases, J shed 5 bases, and the junction held 10 bases outside the gene matches. CDR3: CATSSSGQRGDQPQHF. The CDR3 DNA is TGTGCCACCAGCAGTTCGGGACAGAGGGGTGATCAGCCCCAGCATTTT.

The chain uses TRBV28 and TRBJ2-7; perhaps TRBD2 as D (5 bases). The CDR3 loop spans 11 amino acids. Looked up from germline, CDR1 is MDHEN and CDR2 is SYDVKM. Trimming left V 2 bases short and J 8 bases short, with 7 bases between. In DNA form, the CDR3 reads TGTGCCAGCAGTTTAAGGAGGCAGCAGTACTTC. Translation: CASSLRRQQYF.

The chain recombines TRBV28 with TRBJ2-7; 9 nucleotides line up with TRBD2. Germline-derived CDR1 and CDR2 are MDHEN and SYDVKM. V gave up 7 bases and J gave up 4 bases; unmatched junction bases: 8. This CDR3 spans 14 amino acids. The CDR3 loop is CASTRSGSNYEQYF. The CDR3 nucleotides read TGTGCCAGCACCCGTAGCGGGAGTAATTACGAGCAGTACTTC. Drawing the rest from reference TRBV28 and TRBJ2-7, the complete variable domain is DVKVTQSSRYLVKRTGEKVFLECVQDMDHENMFWYRQDPGLGLRLIYFSYDVKMKEKGDIPEGYSVSREKKERFSLILESASTNQTSMYLCASTRSGSNYEQYFGPGTRLTVT.

The gene calls are TRBV3-1 and TRBJ2-2; weak D call: TRBD2 (6 bases). This CDR3 comprises 14 residues. The germline V gene encodes CDR1 LGHDT and CDR2 YNNKEL (reference sequence). V lost 1 base to trimming and J lost 6 bases, with 9 bases between them. DNA of the CDR3: TGTGCCAGCAGCCAAGTAGGAGGGTCCGGGGAGCTGTTTTTT. Its translation: CASSQVGGSGELFF.

The chain is built from TRBV7-2 and TRBJ2-7, with 9 bases lining up with TRBD2. The CDR3 has 14 amino acids. With V trimmed by 5 bases and J by 4 bases, 6 bases remained unmatched. The germline gives CDR1 SGHTA, CDR2 FQGNSA. The CDR3 DNA follows: TGTGCCAGCAGCCCAACGGGACTAGCTTACGAGCAGTACTTC. Translating gives CASSPTGLAYEQYF.

The rearrangement uses TRBV20-1 and TRBJ2-1; TRBD2 matches 8 bases. CDR1 DFQATT and CDR2 SNEGSKA come from the germline V gene (reference sequence). This CDR3 has 18 residues. Losses at the gene ends were 0 bases for V and 4 bases for J; bases not matched to a gene: 14. DNA of the CDR3: TGCAGTGCTAGAGATCTCGGAGGAGCGGGAGTGACTTACAATGAGCAGTTCTTC. This sequence encodes CSARDLGGAGVTYNEQFF.

This clonotype showed up just once. This sequence joins TRBV29-1 and TRBJ2-3; 9 bases align to TRBD1. Germline assignment: CDR1 SQVTM and CDR2 ANQGSEA. The V and J ends lost 7 bases and 3 bases, in that order; junction bases with no gene match: 14. CDR3 length: 16 residues. This chain's CDR3 is CSDGTGRMGPTDTQYF. The CDR3 DNA follows: TGCAGCGACGGGACAGGGAGGATGGGACCAACAGATACGCAGTATTTT.

The chain links TRBV7-2 to TRBJ2-5; tentative D call: TRBD2 (7 bases). This CDR3 has 16 amino acids. V lost 5 bases, J lost 5 bases, and 21 bases lay in between. Germline V gene sequence: CDR1 SGHTA, CDR2 FQGNSA. CDR3 DNA sequence: TGTGCCAGCAGCCTAGGAGGGGGGGCGATCCAGGAGACCCAGTACTTC. It encodes CASSLGGGAIQETQYF.

The chain is built from TRBV7-9 and TRBJ2-1; D remains unclear. The V and J ends lost 1 base and 6 bases respectively, with 10 bases between them. This CDR3 region has 14 residues. Germline CDR1 is SEHNR and CDR2 is FQNEAQ (reference sequence). CDR3 residues: CASSLEERINEQFF. For the CDR3, the DNA is TGTGCCAGCAGCTTAGAAGAACGGATCAATGAGCAGTTCTTC.

The chain uses TRBV3-1 and TRBJ2-5, with D possibly matching TRBD2 (5 bases). Trimming shortened V by 2 bases and J by 2 bases, and 15 bases separated the two germline ends. The CDR3 consists of 16 residues. Per the germline V gene, CDR1 is LGHDT and CDR2 is YNNKEL (reference sequence). The CDR3 sequence is CASSQFDTDSQETQYF. CDR3 sequence (DNA): TGTGCCAGCAGCCAATTCGACACGGACTCTCAAGAGACCCAGTACTTC.

The chain is built from TRBV3-1 and TRBJ2-1; D is possibly TRBD1 (6 bases). This CDR3 contains 14 residues. Trimming removed 4 bases at V and 7 bases at J, with 14 bases between. Germline V gene lookup returns CDR1 LGHDT and CDR2 YNNKEL (reference sequence). The CDR3 sequence is CASSLGTSSNEQFF. The DNA of the CDR3 is TGTGCCAGCAGCCTTGGGACATCATCGAATGAGCAGTTCTTC.

The V gene is TRBV15, the J gene TRBJ1-2; no firm D call. Germline V CDR1 and CDR2: LNHNV, YYDKDF (reference sequence). V dropped 1 base and J dropped 7 bases, with 4 bases sitting between them. The CDR3 has 11 amino acids. The CDR3: CATSRGGGYTF. CDR3 in DNA: TGTGCCACCAGCAGAGGTGGTGGCTACACCTTC. The complete variable domain, with remaining parts taken from reference TRBV15 and TRBJ1-2, reads DAMVIQNPRYQVTQFGKPVTLSCSQTLNHNVMYWYQQKSSQAPKLLFHYYDKDFNNEADTPDNFQSRRPNTSFCFLDIRSPGLGDTAMYLCATSRGGGYTFGSGTRLTVV.

This chain connects TRBV29-1 to TRBJ2-3, with D perhaps assigned TRBD1 or TRBD2 (5 bases each). Germline CDR1 SQVTM, CDR2 ANQGSEA. This CDR3 has 14 residues. Trimming took off 3 bases at V and 2 bases at J, with 12 bases between the two ends. DNA of the CDR3: TGCAGCGTTGATTGGGGGTACCCCACAGATACGCAGTATTTT. Translation: CSVDWGYPTDTQYF.

This chain joins TRBV30 and TRBJ1-5; D remains unclear. V was shortened by 4 bases and J by 3 bases, with 13 bases between the two germline ends. The CDR3 consists of 14 residues. Germline V gives CDR1 GTSNPN, CDR2 SVGIG (reference sequence). As DNA, the CDR3 is TGTGCCTGGATGGATAGACAAGTCAATCAGCCCCAGCATTTT. As protein: CAWMDRQVNQPQHF.

This chain uses TRBV7-9 with TRBJ2-1; D ambiguous. The germline CDR1 and CDR2 sequences are SEHNR and FQNEAQ (reference sequence). The CDR3 consists of 14 residues. V was clipped by 2 bases and J by 3 bases, with 8 bases between them. The CDR3 spells CASSLPLDYNEQFF. The CDR3 DNA sequence: TGTGCCAGCAGCTTACCCCTGGACTACAATGAGCAGTTCTTC.

V usage is TRBV27 and J usage is TRBJ1-6; D not resolved. V was shortened by 0 bases and J by 14 bases, with 11 bases between the two germline ends. The CDR3 has 13 residues. Germline CDR1 reads MNHEY; CDR2 reads SMNVEV (reference sequence). CDR3 bases: TGTGCCAGCAGTTTATCTTCCGGGGAGGCCCTCCACTTT. Translating it yields CASSLSSGEALHF.

This chain links TRBV20-1 with TRBJ1-5, with D uncertain. The CDR3 has 14 amino acids. Looked up from germline, CDR1 is DFQATT and CDR2 is SNEGSKA (reference sequence). Trimming removed 5 bases at V and 0 bases at J, with 11 bases between. CDR3 bases: TGCAGTGCTCCGAAGGTGGATAGCAATCAGCCCCAGCATTTT. Translated, it gives CSAPKVDSNQPQHF.

The chain recombines TRBV21-1 with TRBJ1-5. TRBV21-1 is annotated as a pseudogene. The CDR3 runs to 8 residues. CDR3 bases: TGTGCCAGTCAGCCCCAGCATTTT. Protein product: CASQPQHF.

V usage is TRBV5-1 and J usage is TRBJ2-1; D unresolved. V shed 6 bases and J shed 9 bases, with 10 bases lying between them. CDR1 and CDR2 (germline): SGHRS, YFSETQ. This CDR3 has 11 residues. Written as DNA, the CDR3 is TGCGCCAGCACCCTCGGCACTGAGCAGTTCTTC. Protein: CASTLGTEQFF.

The chain is built from TRBV4-2 and TRBJ1-5; no firm D call. This CDR3 is 15 amino acids long. The V end lost 1 base, the J end lost 4 bases, and 11 bases lay between the germline ends. Germline V gene sequence: CDR1 LGHNA, CDR2 YNFKEQ. The CDR3 DNA sequence: TGTGCCAGCAGCCAAGTTGAAACAGAAAATCAGCCCCAGCATTTT. Encoded protein: CASSQVETENQPQHF.

The chain is built from TRBV7-9 and TRBJ2-7; D possibly uses TRBD1 or TRBD2 (5 bases each). The V gene's germline CDR1 is SEHNR and CDR2 FQNEAQ (reference sequence). The CDR3 totals 13 residues. Trimming took 11 bases from V and 1 from J, leaving 15 bases between them. The CDR3 loop is CASGPATSYEQYF. In DNA, the CDR3 is TGTGCCTCGGGACCCGCGACGTCCTACGAGCAGTACTTC. Based on the CDR3 plus reference TRBV7-9 and TRBJ2-7, the full variable domain is DTGVSQNPRHKITKRGQNVTFRCDPISEHNRLYWYRQTLGQGPEFLTYFQNEAQLEKSRLLSDRFSAERPKGSFSTLEIQRTEQGDSAMYLCASGPATSYEQYFGPGTRLTVT.

The V and J genes are TRBV30 and TRBJ1-1; D uncertain. V lost 2 bases and J 11 bases, leaving 18 bases between the germline ends. The CDR3 covers 13 residues. Germline lookup yields CDR1 GTSNPN and CDR2 SVGIG (reference sequence). CDR3 loop: CAWSPGGEVEAFF. The CDR3 nucleotides are TGTGCCTGGAGTCCCGGCGGGGAGGTGGAGGCTTTCTTT.

CDR3 sequence: CASSLGTAGNNYGYTF. CDR3 bases: TGCGCCAGCAGCCTAGGGACGGCAGGGAATAACTATGGCTACACCTTC. The chain employs TRBV5-1 and TRBJ1-2; D may be TRBD1 (5 bases). The CDR3 loop spans 16 amino acids. V lost 4 bases to trimming and J lost 1 base, with 17 bases between them. CDR1 and CDR2 (germline): SGHRS, YFSETQ.

The chain uses TRBV20-1 and TRBJ1-2; a weak D match, TRBD1 (6 bases). The ends were cut back, 2 bases at V and 8 bases at J, with 15 bases in the middle. The CDR3 extends over 13 amino acids. Germline V gene sequence: CDR1 DFQATT, CDR2 SNEGSKA (reference sequence). The CDR3 spells CSARRTGLGGYTF. The CDR3 nucleotides read TGCAGTGCTAGACGTACAGGGTTAGGGGGCTACACCTTC.